This entry is about one T cell receptor (beta chain). Deletions cut 4 bases from V and 4 bases from J, with 8 bases between. Germline loops: CDR1 MNHEY, CDR2 SVGEGT. The CDR3 has 13 residues. As handled by the study authors: Researchers report that nucleated cell counts were estimated from reference gene primer amplification. This table comes from immunoSEQ multiplex PCR, and its TCRdb copy is limited to in-frame clones, with some not included. V, J and clone size reflect that table, while D and trimming were determined from the DNA. The data contain around 150,000 clones, around 93% of them singletons. This entry comes from a study of blood T cell repertoires in COVID-19. Study details: The origin of the acute and convalescent COVID-19 samples was the United States, Italy and Spain. The analysed material was cDNA or gDNA that came from T cells, B-cell-depleted T cells, or PBMCs.

Seattle cases were enrolled at active infection and followed longitudinally. The specimen sequenced was peripheral blood. The receptor was isolated from a man between 25 and 39 years old with COVID-19, enrolled during active disease. V usage is TRBV6-2 or TRBV6-3 and J usage is TRBJ1-5, with a tentative D call TRBD1 (6 bases). This chain's CDR3 is CASSWTANQPQHF. The CDR3 DNA follows: TGTGCCAGCAGTTGGACAGCGAATCAGCCCCAGCATTTT.